Listed below are T cell receptor beta chains from one sample, sequenced in a study of control samples from healthy donors and cancer patients. Generated by immunoSEQ multiplex PCR, the TCRdb table keeps only in-frame clones and is missing some. This sample has roughly 170,000 clones; around 90% occur once, and the top ten carry 2%. The sequenced material came from blood. The receptors originated from a woman in her forties in good health. Both conserved end residues are part of each CDR3. D genes are given only for firm matches. Not every row has a clone size; where given, it reads once, few, many or a size class.

d_call	j_call	clone_size	v_call	cdr3_length	cdr3_nt	cdr3_aa
TRBD1	TRBJ1-2	once	TRBV5-5	16	TGTGCCAGCAGCTTAGGACAGGGAGTTTCAAACTATGGCTACACCTTC	CASSLGQGVSNYGYTF
.	TRBJ2-4	.	TRBV23-1	20	TGCGCCAGCAGTCATCTACCTGGGAGAAGCAGGGGGGTAGCCAAAAACATTCAGTACTTC	CASSHLPGRSRGVAKNIQYF
.	TRBJ2-7	.	TRBV7-9	13	TGTGCCAGCAGCCCCCGGGACAAATACGAGCAGTACTTC	CASSPRDKYEQYF
TRBD2	TRBJ2-7	.	TRBV11-1	16	TGTGCCAGCAGCCCACGAGGTAGCGGGGGGAGGTACGAGCAGTACTTC	CASSPRGSGGRYEQYF
.	TRBJ1-6	.	TRBV10-3	15	TGTGCCATCAGTGCCGAGACGGTAAAGAATTCACCCCTCCACTTT	CAISAETVKNSPLHF
TRBD1	TRBJ2-7	.	TRBV6-1	15	TGTGCCAGCAGTGAAGCAGCGACAGGGGGCTACGAGCAGTACTTC	CASSEAATGGYEQYF
TRBD2	TRBJ2-5	.	TRBV7-6	16	TGTGCCAGCAGCAACGGACTAGCGGGGGGGGAAGAGACCCAGTACTTC	CASSNGLAGGEETQYF
.	TRBJ1-2	.	TRBV27	14	TGTGCCAGCGGCCCCCCGGTAGCTAACTATGGCTACACCTTC	CASGPPVANYGYTF
.	TRBJ1-1	.	TRBV2	13	TGTGCCAGCATGGAGGACCCGTACACTGAAGCTTTCTTT	CASMEDPYTEAFF
.	TRBJ1-2	.	TRBV2	16	TGTGCCAGCAGTGAAGGTTTTCTTCGGGTCTTTGGGGGCTACACCTTC	CASSEGFLRVFGGYTF
.	TRBJ2-7	.	TRBV6-7	14	TGTGCCAGCAGTCGCTTGGACAGCTCCTACGAGCAGTACTTC	CASSRLDSSYEQYF
.	TRBJ1-4	.	TRBV5-5	14	TGTGCCAGCAGCTCCAGGGGATCTAATGAAAAACTGTTTTTT	CASSSRGSNEKLFF
.	TRBJ1-3	.	TRBV6-5	15	TGTGCCAGTTTCCGGGGGGGCCACTCTGGAAACACCATATATTTT	CASFRGGHSGNTIYF
.	TRBJ1-3	once	TRBV4-2	18	TGTGCCAGCAGCCAAGATTTCGGCGTTGTCGGTTCTGGAAACACCATATATTTT	CASSQDFGVVGSGNTIYF
.	TRBJ1-2	.	TRBV7-2	18	TGTGCCAGCAGCTTAGTTCGATCTGTTACGGACGTCAACTATGGCTACACCTTC	CASSLVRSVTDVNYGYTF
TRBD1	TRBJ2-5	.	TRBV27	15	TGTGCCAGCAGTTTAGCCAGGGGGCTTGAGGAGACCCAGTACTTC	CASSLARGLEETQYF
.	TRBJ1-1	.	TRBV12-3/TRBV12-4	13	TGTGCCAGCAAATATGGACAGAACACTGAAGCTTTCTTT	CASKYGQNTEAFF
.	TRBJ1-5	.	TRBV27	14	TGTGCCAGCAGTTTAAGTGGGGTAGGTCAGCCCCAGCATTTT	CASSLSGVGQPQHF
.	TRBJ2-3	.	TRBV20-1	13	TGCAGTGCTAGTTTTGGGGCAGGAGATACGCAGTATTTT	CSASFGAGDTQYF
.	TRBJ1-4	.	TRBV5-1	14	TGCGCCAGCAGCTTGAACGGCGCGCATGAAAAACTGTTTTTT	CASSLNGAHEKLFF
TRBD2	TRBJ2-5	.	TRBV7-9	13	TGTGCCAGCAGTCAGGGAGGGGAAGAGACCCAGTACTTC	CASSQGGEETQYF
TRBD2	TRBJ2-3	.	TRBV19	16	TGTGCCAGTAGTAGAGCCGGGACTATTATCACAGATACGCAGTATTTT	CASSRAGTIITDTQYF
.	TRBJ1-1	once	TRBV20-1	11	TGCAGTGCCAAACACAGGGAAAGAGCTTTCTTT	CSAKHRERAFF
.	TRBJ2-3	.	TRBV6-1	14	TGTGCCAGCAGTGAAGACACTTTCACAGATACGCAGTATTTT	CASSEDTFTDTQYF
.	TRBJ2-3	.	TRBV7-9	14	TGTGCCAGCAGCCCTAGACAGGTCACAGATACGCAGTATTTT	CASSPRQVTDTQYF
TRBD2	TRBJ2-2	.	TRBV6-5	16	TGTGCCAGCAGTTACGGGCGGGGGGTAATCACCGGGGAGCTGTTTTTT	CASSYGRGVITGELFF
.	TRBJ1-1	.	TRBV6-5	15	TGTGCCAGCAGCGGCCTCCCCGCAGGGGCCACTGAAGCTTTCTTT	CASSGLPAGATEAFF
TRBD1	TRBJ1-2	.	TRBV6-4	14	TGTGCCAGCAGTGACCGGGACAGGGTTGGAGGCTACACCTTC	CASSDRDRVGGYTF
.	TRBJ1-1	.	TRBV5-1	15	TGCGCCAGCAGCTTGGCCACGGCAGAAGACACTGAAGCTTTCTTT	CASSLATAEDTEAFF
.	TRBJ1-1	.	TRBV5-1	14	TGCGCCAGCAGCGAAGGGGCGATAGGGACTGAAGCTTTCTTT	CASSEGAIGTEAFF
TRBD1	TRBJ1-2	.	TRBV5-1	13	TGCGCCAGCAGCGTCCGGGACAGGGAGGGCTACACCTTC	CASSVRDREGYTF
TRBD2	TRBJ2-1	.	TRBV14	16	TGTGCCAGCAGCCGCATACTAGCGGCCTCTTACAATGAGCAGTTCTTC	CASSRILAASYNEQFF
TRBD1	TRBJ1-5	once	TRBV5-1	13	TGCGCCAGCAGCTTCACAGGGGACCAGCCCCAGCATTTT	CASSFTGDQPQHF
.	TRBJ1-2	.	TRBV20-1	11	TGCAGTGCTACCAGGGACTATGGCTACACCTTC	CSATRDYGYTF
TRBD2	TRBJ2-5	once	TRBV2	13	TGTGCCAGCATAGAACTAGCGATGAAGACCCAGTACTTC	CASIELAMKTQYF
.	TRBJ2-7	.	TRBV27	14	TGTGCCAGCAGTTCCCCGCCCCGGACAGATGGGCAGTACTTC	CASSSPPRTDGQYF
TRBD1	TRBJ1-5	.	TRBV18	15	TGTGCCAGCTCACTCTTGGACAGGGGTGGTCAGCCCCAGCATTTT	CASSLLDRGGQPQHF
.	TRBJ2-7	.	TRBV5-1	15	TGCGCCAGCAGCCCGGGACAACTAACCTCCTACGAGCAGTACTTC	CASSPGQLTSYEQYF
TRBD2	TRBJ2-3	.	TRBV11-2	18	TGTGCCAGCAGCGTCGGGACTAGCGGGGGGTTTGGCACAGATACGCAGTATTTT	CASSVGTSGGFGTDTQYF
.	TRBJ2-6	once	TRBV5-1	14	TGCGCCAGCAGCTTTGGCTCTGGGGCCAACGTCCTGACTTTC	CASSFGSGANVLTF
TRBD1	TRBJ1-2	.	TRBV19	15	TGTGCCAGTAGTATGGCGGACAGGGGAGGCTATGGCTACACCTTC	CASSMADRGGYGYTF
.	TRBJ1-3	once	TRBV5-1	13	TGCGCCAGCAGCCCCTCAGGAGACCTCACCATATATTTT	CASSPSGDLTIYF
TRBD1	TRBJ1-2	.	TRBV29-1	13	TGCAGCGTTGAAGAGGGACAGGGCCCTGGCTACACCTTC	CSVEEGQGPGYTF
TRBD1	TRBJ2-7	.	TRBV11-3	14	TGTGCCAGCAGCTTAGGCAGGGGGTCCTACGAGCAGTACTTC	CASSLGRGSYEQYF
.	TRBJ1-5	once	TRBV18	13	TGTGCCAGCTCAGGAGGGGGAAATCAGCCCCAGCATTTT	CASSGGGNQPQHF
TRBD2	TRBJ2-1	.	TRBV7-6	18	TGTGCCAGCAGCTTAGTTCATTCGGCGGGGGGCTCCTACAATGAGCAGTTCTTC	CASSLVHSAGGSYNEQFF
.	TRBJ1-4	.	TRBV11-2	11	TGTGCCAGCAGGAGTAATGAAAAACTGTTTTTT	CASRSNEKLFF
.	TRBJ1-1	.	TRBV29-1	13	TGCAGCGTTGGCGGGATTATTAACACTGAAGCTTTCTTT	CSVGGIINTEAFF
.	TRBJ1-2	.	TRBV12-3/TRBV12-4	11	TGTGCCAGCAGTTTTAGCGGTGGCTACACCTTC	CASSFSGGYTF
.	TRBJ1-3	.	TRBV7-9	14	TGTGCCAGCAGCTTAAGCTTCTCTGGAAACACCATATATTTT	CASSLSFSGNTIYF
.	TRBJ2-1	.	TRBV6-1	15	TGTGCCAGCAGTGAATATATGGGGTCGTACAATGAGCAGTTCTTC	CASSEYMGSYNEQFF
.	TRBJ1-6	.	TRBV6-6	11	TGTGCCAGCAGGGCCGGTTGGCCCCTCCACTTT	CASRAGWPLHF
.	TRBJ2-2	.	TRBV7-2	15	TGTGCCAGCAGCCGCCCAGGGGCCCGGGGCGGGGAGCTGTTTTTT	CASSRPGARGGELFF
.	TRBJ2-7	.	TRBV7-2	13	TGTGCCAGCAGCTTAGCGGTACCCTACGAGCAGTACTTC	CASSLAVPYEQYF
.	TRBJ2-1	few	TRBV10-3	12	TGTGCCATAGGTCCCTACGAGGATGAGCAGTTCTTC	CAIGPYEDEQFF